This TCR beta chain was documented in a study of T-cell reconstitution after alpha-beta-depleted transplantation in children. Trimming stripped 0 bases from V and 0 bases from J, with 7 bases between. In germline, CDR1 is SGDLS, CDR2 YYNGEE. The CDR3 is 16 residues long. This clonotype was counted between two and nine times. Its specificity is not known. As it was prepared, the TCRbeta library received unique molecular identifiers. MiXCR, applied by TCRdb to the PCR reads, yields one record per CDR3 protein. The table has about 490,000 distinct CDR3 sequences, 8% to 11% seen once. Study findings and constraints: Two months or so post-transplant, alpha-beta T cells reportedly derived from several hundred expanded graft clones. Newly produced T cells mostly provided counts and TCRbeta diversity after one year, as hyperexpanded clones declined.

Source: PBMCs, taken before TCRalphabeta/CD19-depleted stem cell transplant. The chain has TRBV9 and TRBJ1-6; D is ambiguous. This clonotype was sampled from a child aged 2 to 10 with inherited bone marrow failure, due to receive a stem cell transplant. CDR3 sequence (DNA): TGTGCCAGCAGCGTAGGGAGGAGCTCCTATAATTCACCCCTCCACTTT. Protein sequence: CASSVGRSSYNSPLHF.